Listed below are T cell receptor beta chains from one sample, sequenced in a study of T cell responses to AZD1222 COVID-19 vaccine. Sequencing was performed with immunoSEQ multiplex PCR; in TCRdb, only in-frame clones are kept and a portion is missing. Of about 150,000 clones in the sample, roughly nine tenths were seen once. The sequencing here drew on peripheral blood, taken on day 0 of AZD1222 vaccination. The receptor set was obtained from an adult in good health. CDR3s include the opening cysteine and the closing phenylalanine or tryptophan. Size values are once, few and many counts, or a class for expanded clones, and some rows have none.

>TRBV7-2|NA|TRBJ2-5
CASSSRVAETQYF
>TRBV20-1|NA|TRBJ1-2
CSASGGGAGYGYTF
>TRBV7-2|NA|TRBJ1-2
CASSSDSGELGYTF
>TRBV3-1/TRBV3-2|NA|TRBJ1-4
CASSADRVRQKLFF
>TRBV14|NA|TRBJ2-1
CASSRWSGSGPYNEQFF
>TRBV20-1|NA|TRBJ2-3
CSASTDTQYF
>TRBV24-1|NA|TRBJ1-1
CATSDGGRYGTEAFF
>TRBV5-1|NA|TRBJ2-7
CASRISGSSYEQYF
>TRBV2|NA|TRBJ1-2
CASSEGVAYGYTF
>TRBV16|NA|TRBJ2-2
CASSLGNTGELFF
>TRBV9|few|TRBJ1-2
CASSTPARLKANYGYTF
>TRBV19|NA|TRBJ1-2
CASRPGRIYGYTF
>TRBV19|once|TRBJ2-2
CASTTGGSNTGELFF
>TRBV9|NA|TRBJ1-6
CASSSGQANSPLHF
>TRBV15|NA|TRBJ1-5
CATSRGGTGVMSNQPQHF
>TRBV7-2|NA|TRBJ2-7
CASSWTGMGAEQYF
>TRBV7-9|few|TRBJ2-1
CASSLGGTGVFF
>TRBV9|NA|TRBJ1-6
CASTLGDAHSPLHF
>TRBV28|NA|TRBJ2-5
CASSLFGVDEMGETQYF
>TRBV2|once|TRBJ1-3
CASIRVGQSRHTIYF
>TRBV7-2|once|TRBJ1-1
CASSFRPGGTEAFF
>TRBV19|NA|TRBJ2-7
CASAAVAASYEQYF
>TRBV5-5|NA|TRBJ2-2
CASTLGPTERELFF
>TRBV11-2|NA|TRBJ2-1
CASSLDLRDRVNEQFF
>TRBV19|NA|TRBJ2-1
CASSTRQGPYNEQFF
>TRBV9|NA|TRBJ2-1
CASSASGRASYNEQFF
>TRBV29-1|NA|TRBJ1-2
CSVSVGGYTF
>TRBV5-6|NA|TRBJ2-3
CASSLVQGGTDTQYF
>TRBV6-5|NA|TRBJ2-5
CASSYSLGGETQYF
>TRBV27|NA|TRBJ2-3
CASSFRAGAPDTQYF
>TRBV7-2|NA|TRBJ1-1
CASSSLEQGEAFF
>TRBV7-2|NA|TRBJ2-3
CASSLGTSGVGTQYF
>TRBV7-2|NA|TRBJ1-2
CASSLVGGNYGYTF
>TRBV2|NA|TRBJ2-3
CASSEGASGRVSDTQYF
>TRBV28|NA|TRBJ1-2
CASRITGVGYGYTF
>TRBV5-1|NA|TRBJ1-2
CASSLFPTDYGYTF
>TRBV25-1|NA|TRBJ1-1
CASSEPNTEAFF
>TRBV3-1/TRBV3-2|NA|TRBJ2-5
CASSQDYTGLETQYF
>TRBV10-2|NA|TRBJ1-1
CASRDRSTEAFF
>TRBV4-3|NA|TRBJ1-5
CASSQDRAGAGQPQHF
>TRBV14|few|TRBJ2-4
CASSQGAGGGGSKNIQYF
>TRBV7-2|NA|TRBJ2-7
CASSPERDQPSEQYF
>TRBV15|NA|TRBJ1-1
CATSRGEGQGAYNTEAFF
>TRBV5-1|NA|TRBJ2-7
CASSLGGGRTGEQYF
>TRBV6-5|few|TRBJ1-4
CASSYSQGYGPEKLFF
>TRBV2|NA|TRBJ2-1
CASGTSANEQFF
>TRBV20-1|NA|TRBJ2-7
CSASASGTGTHEQYF
>TRBV19|NA|TRBJ2-4
CASSNSPTGEGDIQYF